These 29 T cell receptor beta chains were sequenced from one sample in a study of control samples from healthy donors and cancer patients. The data were produced by immunoSEQ multiplex PCR, yet TCRdb's version contains in-frame clones alone and is incomplete. This sample carries fewer than 85,000 clones, approximately 94% of them seen once, and the ten largest clones take over 2.5%. The sample comprised blood. The receptors stem from a woman aged 25 to 39 in good health.

V gene TRBV4-2 combines with J gene TRBJ1-1; 8 nucleotides agree with TRBD1. V lost 5 bases to trimming and J lost 4 bases; unmatched junction nucleotides: 3. This CDR3 has 13 residues. The V gene's germline CDR1 is LGHNA and CDR2 YNFKEQ. CDR3 nucleotides: TGTGCCAGCAGCACAGGACAGGGCACTGAAGCTTTCTTT. Residues: CASSTGQGTEAFF.

The rearrangement uses TRBV11-2 and TRBJ1-4, with 7 bases lining up with TRBD1. The V gene's germline CDR1 is SGHAT and CDR2 FQNNGV. J was trimmed by 10 bases and V by 5 bases; bases with no gene match: 10. The CDR3 is 14 amino acids. The CDR3 nucleotides read TGTGCCAGCAGCGATACAGGGGAGAGAGGAAAACTGTTTTTT. This gives the protein CASSDTGERGKLFF.

The V call is TRBV6-1, the J call TRBJ2-7; perhaps TRBD2 as D (7 bases). The CDR3 spans 16 residues. CDR1 and CDR2 (germline): MNHNS, SASEGT. Deletions cut 0 bases from V and 3 bases from J, with 15 bases between. CDR3 amino acids: CASSEALGGPDYEQYF. As DNA, the CDR3 is TGTGCCAGCAGTGAAGCGCTGGGGGGGCCGGACTACGAGCAGTACTTC.

The V call is TRBV6-1, the J call TRBJ1-5, with D unresolved. V was cut by 2 bases and J by 0 bases, with 11 bases left in between. This CDR3 is 16 amino acids long. Germline V gene lookup returns CDR1 MNHNS and CDR2 SASEGT. The CDR3 region is CASSERAVSSNQPQHF. The CDR3 nucleotides read TGTGCCAGCAGTGAAAGGGCAGTTTCTAGCAATCAGCCCCAGCATTTT.

The rearrangement joins TRBV6-5 to TRBJ1-6, with D unclear. The V end lost 0 bases, the J end lost 0 bases, and 6 bases lay between the germline ends. Germline V CDR1 and CDR2: MNHEY, SVGAGI. The CDR3 runs 16 residues. The CDR3, as DNA: TGTGCCAGCAGTTACTCACCCGGCTCCTATAATTCACCCCTCCACTTT. This codes for CASSYSPGSYNSPLHF.

J is TRBJ2-6 and V is TRBV19; D remains ambiguous. The V and J ends lost 5 bases and 3 bases respectively, with 11 bases between them. Germline CDR1 reads LNHDA; CDR2 reads SQIVND (reference sequence). The CDR3 consists of 15 residues. CDR3 nucleotides: TGTGCCAGTAGTGGCAAGTGGGTTGGGGCCAACGTCCTGACTTTC. Translation gives CASSGKWVGANVLTF.

The chain links TRBV11-3 to TRBJ2-3, with D tentatively TRBD2 (6 bases). The CDR3 loop spans 15 amino acids. Trimming shortened V by 1 base and J by 0 bases, and 8 bases separated the two germline ends. The germline V gene has CDR1 SGHNT and CDR2 YENEEA. The CDR3 here is CASSLGGTSTDTQYF. As DNA, the CDR3 is TGTGCCAGCAGCTTAGGAGGGACTAGCACAGATACGCAGTATTTT. Full variable domain (rest looked up from reference TRBV11-3 and TRBJ2-3): EAGVVQSPRYKIIEKKQPVAFWCNPISGHNTLYWYLQNLGQGPELLIRYENEEAVDDSQLPKDRFSAERLKGVDSTLKIQPAELGDSAVYLCASSLGGTSTDTQYFGPGTRLTVL.

This rearrangement joins TRBV15 to TRBJ1-3; D remains unclear. Trimming took 0 bases from V and 2 from J, leaving 8 bases between them. The CDR3 covers 15 residues. Germline V gene data show CDR1 as LNHNV and CDR2 as YYDKDF (reference sequence). CDR3 sequence: CATSRDGRTGNTIYF. In nucleotides, the CDR3 is TGTGCCACCAGCAGAGATGGCAGGACTGGAAACACCATATATTTT.

The CDR3: CASSLGRAGDRTDTQYF. The CDR3 coding sequence is TGTGCCAGCAGCCTCGGACGAGCGGGGGATCGCACAGATACGCAGTATTTT. The chain carries TRBV7-9 and TRBJ2-3, with 8 bases aligning to TRBD2. Trimming removed 5 bases from V and 1 base from J; junction bases left unmatched: 11. Germline V lookup: CDR1 SEHNR, CDR2 FQNEAQ (reference sequence). CDR3 size: 17 residues.

The V call is TRBV27, the J call TRBJ1-2; 8 bases map to TRBD1. The ends lost 3 bases at V and 3 bases at J; junction bases unmatched: 3. Germline-derived CDR1 and CDR2 are MNHEY and SMNVEV (reference sequence). There are 14 residues in the CDR3. CDR3 nucleotides: TGTGCCAGCAGTTTCGGACAGGGTGACTATGGCTACACCTTC. It yields the protein CASSFGQGDYGYTF.

The chain uses TRBV19 and TRBJ1-2, with a tentative D call TRBD1 (6 bases). Germline loops: CDR1 LNHDA, CDR2 SQIVND (reference sequence). V was clipped by 3 bases and J by 10 bases, with 21 bases between them. The CDR3 extends over 15 amino acids. Written as DNA, the CDR3 is TGTGCCAGTAGTATGGGTACGGCAGGGGCGGAATACTACACCTTC. It yields the protein CASSMGTAGAEYYTF.

In DNA, the CDR3 is TGTGCCAGCTCGCCAACTAGCTCCTATAATTCACCCCTCCACTTT. This codes for CASSPTSSYNSPLHF. The gene calls are TRBV18 and TRBJ1-6; D not certain. V lost 6 bases, J lost 0 bases, and 9 bases lay in between. Germline CDR1 and CDR2: KGHSH and LQKENI. This CDR3 is 15 amino acids long.

The genes are TRBV23-1 and TRBJ1-5; D unresolved. TRBV23-1 carries the ORF label, with uncertain function. V lost 6 bases and J lost 6, with 18 bases in between. This CDR3 comprises 15 residues. CDR3 amino acids: CASRVVGRGAQPQHF. The CDR3 DNA follows: TGCGCCAGCAGAGTAGTAGGGCGAGGTGCTCAGCCCCAGCATTTT.

This chain links TRBV19 with TRBJ1-2, with TRBD1 as a possible D gene (6 bases). The V gene lost 11 bases and the J gene lost 6 bases, with 13 bases spanning the gap. Germline CDR1 reads LNHDA; CDR2 reads SQIVND (reference sequence). The CDR3 is made up of 11 amino acids. In DNA, the CDR3 is TGTGCCGGCAGGGGTTTGGATGGCTACACCTTC. Its translation is CAGRGLDGYTF.

This clone was counted a single time. This chain links TRBV7-2 with TRBJ1-2, with TRBD1 identical over 8 bases. Germline lookup yields CDR1 SGHTA and CDR2 FQGNSA. Unmatched junction bases numbered 11, after V lost 0 bases and J lost 8 bases. CDR3 length: 16 amino acids. In DNA form, the CDR3 reads TGTGCCAGCAGCTTAGCGCTAGACAGGGGCTCTGGGGGCTACACCTTC. Residues: CASSLALDRGSGGYTF. The variable domain in full, completed from reference TRBV7-2 and TRBJ1-2, reads GAGVSQSPSNKVTEKGKDVELRCDPISGHTALYWYRQSLGQGLEFLIYFQGNSAPDKSGLPSDRFSAERTGGSVSTLTIQRTQQEDSAVYLCASSLALDRGSGGYTFGSGTRLTVV.

The V gene is TRBV7-4, the J gene TRBJ2-1; 8 nucleotides align to TRBD1. The length of the CDR3 is 15 residues. Germline trimming cut 5 bases from V and 8 bases from J; bases unmatched to any gene: 11. Germline CDR1 SGHVT, CDR2 SQSDAQ. CDR3 in amino acids: CASSRGQGAHDEQFF. Written as DNA, the CDR3 is TGTGCCAGCAGCAGGGGGCAGGGGGCCCACGATGAGCAGTTCTTC.

The V call is TRBV4-1, the J call TRBJ1-2, with D maybe TRBD1 (6 bases). Germline-derived CDR1 and CDR2 are MGHRA and YSYEKL. CDR3 size: 18 residues. With 1 base removed from V and 1 base from J, the gap between germline ends came to 19 bases. The CDR3 region has the DNA TGCGCCAGCAGCCAAGGCACGGGGGGCAGCGTAGTTAACTATGGCTACACCTTC. Protein sequence: CASSQGTGGSVVNYGYTF.

The chain is built from TRBV10-2 and TRBJ1-5; 9 bases align to TRBD1. V lost 5 bases and J lost 4; bases outside the gene matches: 3. The germline V gene has CDR1 WSHSY and CDR2 SAAADI. The CDR3 runs to 14 residues. The CDR3 sequence is CASSSDRGNQPQHF. In DNA form, the CDR3 reads TGCGCCAGCAGTTCGGACAGGGGAAATCAGCCCCAGCATTTT.

The chain recombines TRBV18 with TRBJ1-2; D possibly corresponds to TRBD1 (5 bases). The germline CDR1 and CDR2 sequences are KGHSH and LQKENI. Trimming stripped 4 bases from V and 6 bases from J, with 15 bases between. CDR3 length: 14 amino acids. CDR3 in DNA: TGTGCCAGCTCACTTGTAGAACAGGCCCATGGCTACACCTTC. Amino acid sequence: CASSLVEQAHGYTF.

The J gene is TRBJ1-2, the V gene TRBV7-9; D is perhaps TRBD1 (6 bases). CDR1 and CDR2 from the germline V gene are SEHNR and FQNEAQ (reference sequence). V dropped 4 bases and J dropped 2 bases, with 14 bases sitting between them. The CDR3 length is 15 residues. Written as DNA, the CDR3 is TGTGCCAGCAGCTCAGGGGAATCGGGGAACTATGGCTACACCTTC. Protein: CASSSGESGNYGYTF.

J is TRBJ1-2 and V is TRBV27; TRBD1 aligns across 9 bases. Looked up from germline, CDR1 is MNHEY and CDR2 is SMNVEV (reference sequence). This CDR3 contains 14 residues. J gave up 8 bases and V 5 bases, and 9 bases lay outside the gene matches. CDR3 in DNA: TGTGCCAGCAGTAAGAACAGGGGGCAATTAGGCTACACCTTC. It codes for CASSKNRGQLGYTF.

The CDR3 DNA is TGTGCCACCTATAGTACGGGGTTCGGGAATCAGCCCCAGCATTTT. Its translation: CATYSTGFGNQPQHF. This chain uses TRBV28 with TRBJ1-5, with D uncertain. CDR1 is MDHEN, CDR2 SYDVKM, per germline. V was shortened by 10 bases and J by 4 bases, with 20 bases between the two germline ends. This CDR3 has 15 amino acids.

The CDR3 DNA reads TGTGCCAGCAGTTATTCACACTCGACAGTTGAGGTTGAGCAGTTCTTC. It translates to CASSYSHSTVEVEQFF. This rearrangement joins TRBV6-6 to TRBJ2-1; possible D gene TRBD1, 5 bases. CDR1 and CDR2 (germline): MNHNY, SVGAGI (reference sequence). Trimming removed 3 bases at V and 9 bases at J, with 21 bases between. The CDR3 covers 16 residues.

This sequence joins TRBV10-2 and TRBJ2-1; perhaps TRBD1 as D (5 bases). The CDR3 contains 16 residues. CDR1 WSHSY and CDR2 SAAADI come from the germline V gene. V dropped 2 bases and J dropped 4 bases, with 15 bases sitting between them. DNA for the CDR3: TGCGCCAGCAGTGAGCCACAAGACAGAAGGTACAATGAGCAGTTCTTC. It translates to CASSEPQDRRYNEQFF.

The chain recombines TRBV9 with TRBJ2-3; 7 nucleotides line up with TRBD2. Germline values: CDR1 SGDLS, CDR2 YYNGEE. V shed 3 bases and J 1 base; nucleotides not matched to a gene: 14. This CDR3 has 18 residues. CDR3 sequence reads: CASSDRSGGVFGTDTQYF. As DNA, the CDR3 is TGTGCCAGCAGCGACAGATCGGGGGGAGTGTTTGGCACAGATACGCAGTATTTT.

The chain carries TRBV18 and TRBJ2-1, with TRBD1 identical over 7 bases. J gave up 2 bases and V 6 bases, and 7 bases lay outside the gene matches. Germline V gene sequence: CDR1 KGHSH, CDR2 LQKENI. CDR3 size: 15 residues. The CDR3 bases are TGTGCCAGCTCCTCCGACAGGGTGACCTACAATGAGCAGTTCTTC. Translated: CASSSDRVTYNEQFF. The full variable domain, completed using reference TRBV18 and TRBJ2-1, is NAGVMQNPRHLVRRRGQEARLRCSPMKGHSHVYWYRQLPEEGLKFMVYLQKENIIDESGMPKERFSAEFPKEGPSILRIQQVVRGDSAAYFCASSSDRVTYNEQFFGPGTRLTVL.

This chain connects TRBV19 to TRBJ1-6, with 7 bases that match TRBD1. V was clipped by 5 bases and J by 0 bases; unmatched bases: 7. CDR1 is LNHDA and CDR2 is SQIVND in the germline V gene (reference sequence). The CDR3 is 17 residues long. Here the CDR3 DNA reads TGTGCCAGTAGTCGGGGACAGCTCAGCTCCTATAATTCACCCCTCCACTTT. This codes for CASSRGQLSSYNSPLHF.

The V and J genes are TRBV29-1 and TRBJ1-2; 9 nucleotides align to TRBD1. The CDR3 covers 12 residues. CDR1 is SQVTM, CDR2 ANQGSEA, per germline. V lost 7 bases, J lost 4 bases, and 4 bases stayed unmatched. In DNA form, the CDR3 reads TGCAGCGGGGACAGGGAGAGCTATGGCTACACCTTC. Amino acids: CSGDRESYGYTF.

V usage is TRBV5-4 and J usage is TRBJ2-7, with unresolved D. Germline CDR1 and CDR2: SGHNT and YYREEE (reference sequence). Between the trimmed V and J ends, which lost 3 bases and 5 bases, there was a span of 12 bases. The CDR3 totals 13 residues. CDR3 DNA: TGTGCCAGCAGCTCCCCCCTGGACCACGAGCAGTACTTC. This encodes CASSSPLDHEQYF.